The present entry profiles one TCR beta chain with its context. Authors' analysis steps: For nucleated cells, counts were estimated from reference gene primer amplification. The table came from immunoSEQ multiplex PCR; TCRdb's copy has only in-frame clones and leaves some out. V, J and clone size derive from that table, while D and trimming were established from the DNA sequence. The data hold a few hundred thousand clones, with roughly 87% observed a single time. Participants were aged roughly 18 to 100 years from around 24 US areas. Donors were grouped by their self-reported clinical history. The data were taken from a study of blood T cell repertoires in COVID-19. Study background: Both acute and convalescent COVID-19 samples were obtained from the United States, Italy and Spain.

The length of the CDR3 is 16 residues. V lost 1 base, J lost 0 bases, and 8 bases lay in between. CDR1 is SGHRS, CDR2 YFSETQ, per germline. Material: PBMCs or T cells enriched from blood (not recorded which). V usage is TRBV5-1 and J usage is TRBJ2-6; a weak D match, TRBD2 (5 bases). This TCR came from a man aged 18-30 years with acute COVID-19. CDR3 protein: CASSLSGSSGANVLTF. Here the CDR3 DNA reads TGCGCCAGCAGCTTGTCTGGGAGCTCTGGGGCCAACGTCCTGACTTTC.